Presented here are 21 T cell receptor beta chains from one specimen sequenced in a study of T cells after yellow fever vaccination. TCRdb ran MiXCR on the 5' RACE reads and lists one entry per CDR3 protein. The sample yields about 360,000 distinct CDR3 sequences, 6.2% seen once. The starting material was PBMCs, obtained 5 days after the yellow fever booster vaccination. Receptors were obtained from a man aged 30-40 years who received the YFV17D yellow fever vaccine.

The sample holds many counts of this clonotype. This rearrangement joins TRBV20-1 to TRBJ2-5; D uncertain. Trimming stripped 3 bases from V and 1 base from J, with 15 bases between. From germline, CDR1 is DFQATT and CDR2 SNEGSKA (reference sequence). This CDR3 comprises 15 residues. The CDR3 nucleotides are TGCAGTGCTAGCCCCAGCTCTGGGCGCCAAGAGACCCAGTACTTC. Protein product: CSASPSSGRQETQYF.

The sample holds a few counts of this clonotype. The J gene is TRBJ1-4, the V gene TRBV5-1; tentatively, D is TRBD1 (5 bases). V was cut by 0 bases and J by 0 bases, with 6 bases left in between. This CDR3 contains 15 residues. Looked up from germline, CDR1 is SGHRS and CDR2 is YFSETQ. CDR3 sequence reads: CASSLATATNEKLFF. The CDR3 DNA is TGCGCCAGCAGCTTGGCGACAGCAACTAATGAAAAACTGTTTTTT.

The J gene is TRBJ2-1, the V gene TRBV12-3 or TRBV12-4, with 8 nucleotides matching TRBD1. V trimming: 10 bases; J trimming: 10 bases; junction bases outside the gene matches: 15. This CDR3 comprises 14 residues. CDR3 loop: CATAGTGDDVEQFF. CDR3 sequence (DNA): TGTGCCACTGCGGGGACAGGCGACGATGTGGAGCAGTTCTTC.

The sample holds many counts of this clonotype. The chain recombines TRBV4-2 with TRBJ1-5, with 11 bases aligning to TRBD1. This CDR3 contains 16 residues. V was pared by 1 base and J by 1 base, with 0 bases of the junction left unmatched. Germline V gives CDR1 LGHNA, CDR2 YNFKEQ. The CDR3 DNA sequence: TGTGCCAGCAGCCAAGGGGACAGGGGGAGCAATCAGCCCCAGCATTTT. Its translation: CASSQGDRGSNQPQHF.

This clonotype occurred a few times. This chain connects TRBV20-1 to TRBJ2-2, with no clear D. In germline, CDR1 is DFQATT, CDR2 SNEGSKA (reference sequence). Trimming removed 6 bases at V and 6 bases at J, with 14 bases between. The CDR3 is made up of 13 amino acids. CDR3 sequence reads: CSAAPGSSGELFF. The CDR3 DNA reads TGCAGTGCAGCCCCGGGCTCCTCCGGGGAGCTGTTTTTT.

The V gene is TRBV12-3 or TRBV12-4, the J gene TRBJ2-1; D is uncertain. The V and J ends lost 3 bases and 4 bases respectively, with 13 bases between them. The CDR3 loop spans 15 amino acids. In DNA form, the CDR3 reads TGTGCCAGCAGTTTGCGTCTGGGAATGTACAATGAGCAGTTCTTC. As protein: CASSLRLGMYNEQFF.

The sample holds many counts of this clonotype. The rearrangement links TRBV7-2 to TRBJ1-2; D is possibly TRBD1 (6 bases). CDR3 size: 17 residues. V lost 7 bases and J 1 base, leaving 22 bases between the germline ends. Germline CDR1 is SGHTA and CDR2 is FQGNSA. The CDR3 DNA follows: TGTGCCAGCATGGGGAACAGGGTGACTACTTTTAACTATGGCTACACCTTC. It specifies CASMGNRVTTFNYGYTF.

V is TRBV7-2 and J is TRBJ2-5, with 8 bases identical to TRBD2. CDR3 size: 17 residues. The germline V gene has CDR1 SGHTA and CDR2 FQGNSA. Germline trimming cut 2 bases from V and 7 bases from J; bases unmatched to any gene: 15. The CDR3: CASSLRAGGYPPGTQYF. The CDR3 coding sequence is TGTGCCAGCAGCTTAAGGGCGGGAGGCTACCCCCCAGGGACCCAGTACTTC.

This clonotype has more than one count but fewer than ten. V and J are TRBV29-1 and TRBJ1-1, with D perhaps TRBD1 (6 bases). Deletions cut 4 bases from V and 4 bases from J, with 13 bases between. Germline V gene data show CDR1 as SQVTM and CDR2 as ANQGSEA. This CDR3 is built from 13 residues. The CDR3 nucleotides are TGCAGCGTTGGCTTCGCAGGGGCCACTGAAGCTTTCTTT. Its translation: CSVGFAGATEAFF.

This clonotype was seen a few times. The chain links TRBV19 to TRBJ1-2, with D tentatively TRBD1 (5 bases). Germline-derived CDR1 and CDR2 are LNHDA and SQIVND (reference sequence). V was cut by 6 bases and J by 4 bases, with 18 bases left in between. The CDR3 totals 15 residues. DNA for the CDR3: TGTGCCAGTAGCGCGATGACCCGGGGCGGCTATGGCTACACCTTC. Amino acid sequence: CASSAMTRGGYGYTF.

CDR3: CASSFREPSYDTQYF. The CDR3 DNA follows: TGTGCCAGCAGTTTCAGGGAGCCCAGTTACGATACGCAGTATTTT. The chain carries TRBV12-3 or TRBV12-4 and TRBJ2-3, with D possibly being TRBD1 or TRBD2 (5 bases each). The germline V and J ends were trimmed by 3 bases and 6 bases, with 16 bases remaining between them. The CDR3 extends over 15 amino acids.

This clonotype was detected only a few times. The chain uses TRBV29-1 and TRBJ2-7, with TRBD2 matching 7 bases. The length of the CDR3 is 14 residues. CDR1 is SQVTM and CDR2 is ANQGSEA in the germline V gene. J lost 9 bases, V lost 5 bases, and 16 bases had no gene match. For the CDR3, the DNA is TGCAGCGTTAGGGCCCTGGACCATCGGGGGGTGCAGTACTTC. It specifies CSVRALDHRGVQYF.

This clonotype came up many times. The V and J genes are TRBV5-1 and TRBJ2-7, with D possibly matching TRBD2 (6 bases). The V end lost 3 bases, the J end lost 6 bases, and 13 bases lay between the germline ends. There are 13 residues in the CDR3. Germline lookup yields CDR1 SGHRS and CDR2 YFSETQ. Here the CDR3 reads CASSSVGGPEQYF. The CDR3 bases are TGCGCCAGCAGCTCGGTCGGAGGGCCCGAGCAGTACTTC.

There are a few counts of this clonotype. The CDR3 nucleotides read TGTGCCAGCAGCTCCCTGGGTCTCTGGCGGGAGAGTGGCACCGGGGAGCTGTTTTTT. This codes for CASSSLGLWRESGTGELFF. The chain couples TRBV11-2 to TRBJ2-2; 7 bases fit TRBD2. The CDR3 is 19 amino acids. Unmatched junction bases numbered 18, after V lost 4 bases and J lost 4 bases. Germline loops: CDR1 SGHAT, CDR2 FQNNGV.

This clonotype has only a few counts. The chain joins TRBV5-5 to TRBJ1-4, with 7 positions matching TRBD1. The J segment lost 11 bases and the V segment lost 4 bases, leaving 8 bases of the junction unmatched. In germline, CDR1 is SGHKS, CDR2 YYEKEE (reference sequence). CDR3 length equals 13 residues. CDR3 loop: CASSTGQVDKLFF. The CDR3 DNA sequence: TGTGCCAGCAGCACCGGACAGGTGGATAAACTGTTTTTT.

This clonotype showed up just a few times. V gene TRBV7-2 combines with J gene TRBJ1-4; D unresolved. Trimming left V 8 bases short and J 7 bases short, with 14 bases between. The CDR3 covers 13 residues. CDR1 is SGHTA and CDR2 is FQGNSA in the germline V gene. The CDR3 here is CASAKGAGEKLFF. CDR3 DNA: TGTGCCAGCGCCAAAGGAGCGGGTGAAAAACTGTTTTTT.

This clonotype appeared many times. CDR3: CSASMSPSGRPISSYNEQFF. CDR3 DNA sequence: TGCAGTGCTAGTATGTCGCCTAGCGGGAGGCCAATAAGCTCCTACAATGAGCAGTTCTTC. The chain joins TRBV20-1 to TRBJ2-1; 11 nucleotides agree with TRBD2. The CDR3 runs to 20 residues. V was clipped by 3 bases and J by 0 bases; unmatched bases: 16. Germline V lookup: CDR1 DFQATT, CDR2 SNEGSKA (reference sequence).

This clonotype came up many times. The chain links TRBV5-5 to TRBJ2-7, with 9 bases lining up with TRBD2. Germline V gives CDR1 SGHKS, CDR2 YYEKEE (reference sequence). The CDR3 runs 15 residues. The trim removed 4 bases at V and 1 base at J, leaving 6 bases unmatched. The CDR3: CASSPGLALSYEQYF. The CDR3 region has the DNA TGTGCCAGCAGCCCGGGACTAGCCTTATCCTACGAGCAGTACTTC.

This clonotype showed up just a few times. V gene TRBV24-1 combines with J gene TRBJ2-7; TRBD1 matches at 7 bases. Trimming took 10 bases from V and 2 from J; bases not matched to a gene: 10. The CDR3 is made up of 14 amino acids. Germline V gene sequence: CDR1 KGHDR, CDR2 SFDVKD. The CDR3 DNA reads as TGTGCCACGGCCCGGGACAGCGCTACCTACGAGCAGTACTTC. Translated, it gives CATARDSATYEQYF.

The rearrangement joins TRBV7-2 to TRBJ2-5; D assignment may be TRBD1 or TRBD2 (5 bases each). This CDR3 region has 13 residues. CDR1 and CDR2 from the germline V gene are SGHTA and FQGNSA. The V end lost 5 bases, the J end lost 5 bases, and 12 bases lay between the germline ends. The CDR3 is CASSRDGMETQYF. Here the CDR3 DNA reads TGTGCCAGCAGCAGGGACGGAATGGAGACCCAGTACTTC.

This clonotype showed up just a few times. The rearrangement links TRBV20-1 to TRBJ1-1; no reliable D call. Looked up from germline, CDR1 is DFQATT and CDR2 is SNEGSKA (reference sequence). Trimming stripped 5 bases from V and 1 base from J, with 11 bases between. The CDR3 extends over 13 amino acids. DNA for the CDR3: TGCAGTGCTTTTGGACGGTCGAACACTGAAGCTTTCTTT. It encodes CSAFGRSNTEAFF.